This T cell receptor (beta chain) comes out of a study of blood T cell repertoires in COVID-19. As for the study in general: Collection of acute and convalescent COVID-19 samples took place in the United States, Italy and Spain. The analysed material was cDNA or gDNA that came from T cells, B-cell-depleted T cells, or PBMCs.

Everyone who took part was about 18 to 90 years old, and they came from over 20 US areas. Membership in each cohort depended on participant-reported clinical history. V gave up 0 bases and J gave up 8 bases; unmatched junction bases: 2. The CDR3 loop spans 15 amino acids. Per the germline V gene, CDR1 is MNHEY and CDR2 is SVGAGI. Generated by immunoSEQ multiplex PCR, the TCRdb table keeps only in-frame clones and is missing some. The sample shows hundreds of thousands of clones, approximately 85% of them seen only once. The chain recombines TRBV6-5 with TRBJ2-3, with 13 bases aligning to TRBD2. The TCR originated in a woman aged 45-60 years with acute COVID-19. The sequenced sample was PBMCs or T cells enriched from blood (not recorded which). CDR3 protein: CASSYSGLAGTTQYF. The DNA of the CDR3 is TGTGCCAGCAGTTACTCGGGACTAGCGGGGACTACGCAGTATTTT.